The source of this T cell receptor (beta chain) is a study of OX40 agonist ivuxolimab in advanced cancers. About this clone itself: No antigen is known for it.

Sequencing used immunoSEQ multiplex PCR; TCRdb keeps in-frame clones, though not all of them. The data contain about 60,000 clones, about nine tenths of them singletons. This CDR3 has 14 amino acids. CDR1 is MNHEY and CDR2 is SVGAGI in the germline V gene. V shed 5 bases and J shed 0 bases, with 11 bases lying between them. Study-wide results and limits: Normalized T-cell clonal expansion was also low in a subset of nonresponders. In CD8+ T cells, expanded clones were on average more numerous than in CD4+.

Sequences were derived from CD4+ or CD8+ T cells sorted from blood, sampled in a trial of the OX40 agonist ivuxolimab. The chain uses TRBV6-5 and TRBJ2-7; D might be TRBD2 (6 bases). This receptor was identified in an adult with an advanced solid tumor such as melanoma, head and neck, liver or kidney cancer. CDR3 nucleotide sequence: TGTGCCAGCAGTAGCGGGCCTCTCTCCTACGAGCAGTACTTC. Translating it yields CASSSGPLSYEQYF.